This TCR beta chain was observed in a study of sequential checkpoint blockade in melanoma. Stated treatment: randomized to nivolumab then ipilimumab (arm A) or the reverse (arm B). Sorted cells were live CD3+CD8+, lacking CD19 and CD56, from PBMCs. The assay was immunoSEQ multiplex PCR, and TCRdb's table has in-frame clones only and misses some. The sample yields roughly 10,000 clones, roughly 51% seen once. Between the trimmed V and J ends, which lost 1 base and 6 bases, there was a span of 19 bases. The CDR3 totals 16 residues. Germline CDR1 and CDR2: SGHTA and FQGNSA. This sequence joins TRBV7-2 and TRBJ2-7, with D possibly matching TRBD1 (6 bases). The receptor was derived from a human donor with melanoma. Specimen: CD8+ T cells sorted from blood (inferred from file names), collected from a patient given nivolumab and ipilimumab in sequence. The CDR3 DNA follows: TGTGCCAGCAGCTTAGAAGAGGATTGGATGGGGGCCGAGCAGTACTTC. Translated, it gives CASSLEEDWMGAEQYF.